This T cell receptor (beta chain) was sequenced for a study of early T cells in non-severe SARS-CoV-2 infection. Using its own MiXCR run on the 5' RACE reads, TCRdb lists one record per CDR3 protein. This table has approximately 62,000 distinct CDR3 sequences, under 15% appearing once. CDR1 is SQVTM, CDR2 ANQGSEA, per germline. Trimming stripped 2 bases from V and 5 bases from J, with 15 bases between. This CDR3 has 14 amino acids. This clonotype has only a few counts. Material: whole blood. The clonotype was recovered from an adult who was a healthcare worker with PCR-confirmed SARS-CoV-2 infection or an uninfected control (not recorded which). This rearrangement joins TRBV29-1 to TRBJ2-5; no reliable D call. The CDR3 loop is CSVEHAAGTETQYF. CDR3 in DNA: TGCAGCGTTGAACACGCGGCAGGTACGGAGACCCAGTACTTC.